This T cell receptor (beta chain) was profiled in a study of cytotoxic CD8 clonotypes in ibrutinib-treated CLL. On the study more broadly: A median around twelve months of treatment, range 6 to 36, preceded the collection of response samples. The study's findings and limits: A rise in clonality was seen at ibrutinib response, and a fall back toward baseline was seen at progression. Public clonotypes (which were uncommon) either contracted or remained stable on treatment.

On this clone: Antigen: not known.

The CDR3 is 15 residues long. V dropped 3 bases and J dropped 0; count of bases not matched to a gene: 4. Germline CDR1 is KGHSH and CDR2 is LQKENI. Profiling relied on immunoSEQ multiplex PCR, and the TCRdb table lists in-frame clones only, not all of them. The sample has around 70,000 clones, more than 70% seen once. The receptor was derived from a human donor with chronic lymphocytic leukemia. This specimen consisted of PBMCs, obtained at disease progression, from a patient treated with ibrutinib. The chain is built from TRBV18 and TRBJ2-5, with 7 bases identical to TRBD1. The CDR3 protein is CASSPEQGYQETQYF. CDR3 in DNA: TGTGCCAGCTCACCGGAACAGGGGTACCAAGAGACCCAGTACTTC.